This T cell receptor beta chain appears in the sequencing data of a study of response to subunit inactivated influenza vaccine. Turning to this clonotype: Its target is not known.

Whole-study findings and limits: The authors suggested that every seasonal influenza vaccination recruits few new T cells.

In TCRdb, the RT-PCR reads were re-called with MiXCR into one record per CDR3 protein. This table has 450,000 to 550,000 distinct CDR3 sequences, 25% appearing once. Deletions cut 2 bases from V and 4 bases from J, with 15 bases between. From germline, CDR1 is DFQATT and CDR2 SNEGSKA (reference sequence). The CDR3 covers 15 residues. The receptor comes from a man aged 45-65 years who received an inactivated influenza vaccine. J is TRBJ2-1 and V is TRBV20-1; D possibly corresponds to TRBD2 (6 bases). The material sequenced was CD4+ T cells sorted from PBMCs, taken more than 4 days after vaccination. The CDR3: CSARPLRGAYNEQFF. The CDR3 region has the DNA TGCAGTGCTAGACCTTTGCGGGGAGCATACAATGAGCAGTTCTTC.